This T cell receptor (beta chain) comes out of a study of T-cell memory formation after mild COVID-19. Study background: Clustering of TCRs was largely donor specific. Study-wide points: Clones that got smaller from day 15 to 85 had even CD4/CD8, while clones growing later tipped toward CD4+. Cross-reactive memory apparently joined, as some responding clones appeared in pre-infection memory.

For this clonotype: Its antigen is unknown.

TCRdb reanalysed the 5' RACE reads using MiXCR and keeps one entry per CDR3 protein. The sample records approximately 260,000 distinct CDR3 sequences, under 20% being singletons. V lost 5 bases and J lost 0, with 16 bases in between. Germline loops: CDR1 LGHDT, CDR2 YNNKEL (reference sequence). This CDR3 contains 16 residues. The sequence came from a man younger than 35 who had mild COVID-19 (a few samples of this study predate the infection). Cell type and time point are not known. V and J are TRBV3-1 and TRBJ1-1; weak D call: TRBD1 (5 bases). Sequencing was done on a sample of PBMCs or a T cell subset sorted from them (not recorded which). CDR3 DNA: TGTGCCAGCAGCTGGGGGGGATCGGGTATGAACACTGAAGCTTTCTTT. It encodes CASSWGGSGMNTEAFF. The variable domain in full, completed from reference TRBV3-1 and TRBJ1-1, reads DTAVSQTPKYLVTQMGNDKSIKCEQNLGHDTMYWYKQDSKKFLKIMFSYNNKELIINETVPNRFSPKSPDKAHLNLHINSLELGDSAVYFCASSWGGSGMNTEAFFGQGTRLTVV.